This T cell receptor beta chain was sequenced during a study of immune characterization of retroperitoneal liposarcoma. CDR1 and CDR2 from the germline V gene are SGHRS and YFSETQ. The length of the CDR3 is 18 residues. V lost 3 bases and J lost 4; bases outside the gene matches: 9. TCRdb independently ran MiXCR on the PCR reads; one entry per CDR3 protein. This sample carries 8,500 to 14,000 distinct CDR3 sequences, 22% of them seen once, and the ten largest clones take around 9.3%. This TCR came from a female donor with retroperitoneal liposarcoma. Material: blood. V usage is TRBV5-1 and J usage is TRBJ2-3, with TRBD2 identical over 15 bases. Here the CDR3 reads CASSWNRGLAGGSDTQYF. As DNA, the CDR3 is TGCGCCAGCAGCTGGAACAGGGGACTAGCGGGAGGATCAGATACGCAGTATTTT.